The rows below give T cell receptor beta chains drawn from one sample of a study of human T cells and chemical hapten exposure. Each CDR3 protein is one row after TCRdb ran MiXCR on the RACE reads. The sample has 340,000 or so distinct CDR3 sequences, approximately 6.3% seen once. Sequenced here: whole blood, sampled in connection with sensitization to the hapten diphenylcyclopropenone (DPC). The source is a woman aged 18-35 years with alopecia areata. Some clones in this sample may be carry-over from other donors' samples. Each CDR3 is given with its conserved first and last residue. The D gene is left open where the match is weak. Part of the rows lack a size; the others show once, few, many or a class for expanded clones.

CASRPWTGSNTEAFF	TGTGCCAGCAGACCCTGGACGGGCTCGAACACTGAAGCTTTCTTT	TRBV6-2/TRBV6-3	TRBJ1-1	few	.
CASSSLTGAGDTQYF	TGTGCCAGCAGTTCCCTCACGGGGGCGGGAGATACGCAGTATTTT	TRBV28	TRBJ2-3	.	.
CSVEGRTGGDEQYF	TGCAGCGTTGAAGGCCGGACAGGAGGGGACGAGCAGTACTTC	TRBV29-1	TRBJ2-7	many	.
CASSPSQGWYEQYF	TGTGCCAGCAGTCCTAGCCAGGGGTGGTACGAGCAGTACTTC	TRBV12-3/TRBV12-4	TRBJ2-7	many	.
CASRRAGRRGTDTQYF	TGTGCCAGCAGGCGGGCAGGGAGGAGGGGAACAGATACGCAGTATTTT	TRBV5-6	TRBJ2-3	few	.
CAISDRGPFNEQFF	TGTGCCATCAGTGATCGGGGACCCTTCAACGAGCAGTTCTTC	TRBV10-3	TRBJ2-1	many	.
CASSQARRGGKLGAFF	TGCGCCAGCAGCCAAGCGAGGAGGGGAGGTAAACTGGGGGCTTTCTTT	TRBV4-3	TRBJ1-1	few	.
CASSFRGGYQPQHF	TGTGCCAGCAGCTTCCGGGGGGGTTATCAGCCCCAGCATTTT	TRBV5-6	TRBJ1-5	few	.
CSARVRGGTDTQYF	TGCAGTGCTAGAGTCCGTGGGGGTACAGATACGCAGTATTTT	TRBV20-1	TRBJ2-3	many	.
CASSLSYNSPLHF	TGTGCCAGCAGCTTGTCCTATAATTCACCCCTCCACTTT	TRBV7-6	TRBJ1-6	few	.
CATSRDEPPNEKLFF	TGTGCCACCAGCAGAGACGAACCTCCTAATGAAAAACTGTTTTTT	TRBV15	TRBJ1-4	many	.
CASSLVGFGDTQYF	TGCGCCAGCAGCTTGGTGGGGTTCGGGGATACGCAGTATTTT	TRBV5-1	TRBJ2-3	.	.
CASSQEGQGSNQPQHF	TGTGCCAGCAGCCAGGAAGGACAGGGGAGCAATCAGCCCCAGCATTTT	TRBV3-1	TRBJ1-5	many	TRBD1
CASSQETLSYEQYF	TGCGCCAGCAGCCAAGAGACACTTTCCTACGAGCAGTACTTC	TRBV4-1	TRBJ2-7	few	.
CASSQVSSGRASVNTGELFF	TGTGCCAGCAGCCAAGTTTCTTCGGGGAGGGCTTCTGTGAACACCGGGGAGCTGTTTTTT	TRBV3-1	TRBJ2-2	many	TRBD2
CASSQVGDRGSEQYF	TGTGCCAGCAGCCAAGTCGGGGACAGGGGGAGTGAGCAGTACTTC	TRBV3-1	TRBJ2-7	few	TRBD1
CASSLPVGPNTEAFF	TGTGCCAGCAGCTTACCCGTGGGGCCGAACACTGAAGCTTTCTTT	TRBV5-4	TRBJ1-1	.	.
CVSSYQAGTGSLSSYEQYF	TGTGTCAGCAGTTACCAAGCCGGGACAGGGTCCCTAAGCTCCTACGAGCAGTACTTC	TRBV6-2/TRBV6-3	TRBJ2-7	once	TRBD1
CASSLEGQGAPLGTDTQYF	TGTGCCAGCAGCTTAGAGGGACAGGGGGCTCCCCTGGGCACAGATACGCAGTATTTT	TRBV7-3	TRBJ2-3	many	TRBD1
CASRKQGRVDGYTF	TGTGCCAGCAGAAAACAGGGGCGGGTTGATGGCTACACCTTC	TRBV28	TRBJ1-2	.	TRBD1
CASSLAGGTSHNEQFF	TGTGCCAGCAGCTTGGCCGGCGGGACTAGCCACAATGAGCAGTTCTTC	TRBV7-9	TRBJ2-1	many	TRBD2
CASSYSTGSQSLYEQYF	TGTGCCAGCAGTTACTCTACCGGGAGCCAAAGCCTCTACGAGCAGTACTTC	TRBV6-2/TRBV6-3	TRBJ2-7	many	.
CASSYRQTNYGYTF	TGTGCCAGCAGTTACCGGCAAACTAACTATGGCTACACCTTC	TRBV6-5	TRBJ1-2	few	.
CASSPLGQGQEYF	TGTGCCAGCAGTCCCTTAGGACAGGGACAAGAGTACTTC	TRBV6-2/TRBV6-3	TRBJ2-7	.	TRBD1
CASSPQYQNQPQHF	TGTGCCAGCAGTCCACAGTACCAAAATCAGCCCCAGCATTTT	TRBV27	TRBJ1-5	many	.
CATNQASTDTQYF	TGTGCCACCAACCAGGCAAGCACAGATACGCAGTATTTT	TRBV15	TRBJ2-3	.	.
CSARDPSTDTQYF	TGCAGTGCTAGAGACCCGAGCACAGATACGCAGTATTTT	TRBV20-1	TRBJ2-3	.	.
CASRQTGGPNEKLFF	TGCGCCAGCAGGCAGACAGGGGGCCCTAATGAAAAACTGTTTTTT	TRBV5-1	TRBJ1-4	.	TRBD1
CASSLQGKGYNSPLHF	TGTGCCAGCAGTTTACAGGGGAAGGGGTATAATTCACCCCTCCACTTT	TRBV27	TRBJ1-6	.	.
CAISESMMGSAEAFF	TGTGCCATCAGTGAGTCGATGATGGGATCGGCTGAAGCTTTCTTT	TRBV10-3	TRBJ1-1	few	.
CASSQDRGLHQPQHF	TGTGCCAGCAGCCAAGACAGGGGGCTTCATCAGCCCCAGCATTTT	TRBV3-1	TRBJ1-5	few	TRBD1
CASYQSGGAYEQYF	TGTGCCAGCTATCAAAGCGGGGGGGCTTACGAGCAGTACTTC	TRBV13	TRBJ2-7	.	TRBD2
CATSSRDRDLSNQPQHF	TGTGCCACCAGCAGCCGGGACAGAGACCTTAGCAATCAGCCCCAGCATTTT	TRBV15	TRBJ1-5	.	TRBD1
CASSETVRMNTEAFF	TGTGCCAGCAGTGAAACAGTCAGGATGAACACTGAAGCTTTCTTT	TRBV6-1	TRBJ1-1	few	.
CASSRGGFEAFF	TGCGCCAGCAGCCGGGGGGGCTTTGAAGCTTTCTTT	TRBV5-1	TRBJ1-1	.	.
CSALREVEQYF	TGCAGTGCGCTGCGCGAGGTCGAGCAGTACTTC	TRBV20-1	TRBJ2-7	.	.
CSARAQVGNEQYF	TGCAGTGCTAGGGCACAGGTTGGTAACGAGCAGTACTTC	TRBV20-1	TRBJ2-7	few	.
CASSLDGGLTDTQYF	TGTGCCAGCAGCTTGGACGGGGGGCTCACAGATACGCAGTATTTT	TRBV7-2	TRBJ2-3	.	.
CASSQEPEGGSGYTF	TGTGCCAGCAGCCAAGAACCCGAAGGAGGGTCTGGCTACACCTTC	TRBV3-1	TRBJ1-2	.	.
CASSSSPASSGELAKNIQYF	TGCGCCAGCAGCTCCTCCCCAGCGTCTAGCGGGGAGCTAGCCAAAAACATTCAGTACTTC	TRBV4-1	TRBJ2-4	many	TRBD2
CSVEENGDEAFF	TGCAGCGTTGAAGAGAACGGAGATGAAGCTTTCTTT	TRBV29-1	TRBJ1-1	few	.
CASSRSGGVRTDTQYF	TGTGCCAGCAGCCGTAGCGGGGGGGTTCGCACAGATACGCAGTATTTT	TRBV7-2	TRBJ2-3	many	TRBD2
CASSQERLWPEGRSGTQYF	TGTGCCAGCAGCCAAGAACGCCTTTGGCCAGAAGGGCGAAGCGGTACGCAGTATTTT	TRBV3-1	TRBJ2-3	many	.
CASRGQGWSGELFF	TGTGCCAGCAGGGGACAGGGCTGGAGCGGGGAGCTGTTTTTT	TRBV12-3/TRBV12-4	TRBJ2-2	many	TRBD1
CASRTLAYNEQFF	TGTGCCAGTAGGACTCTTGCCTACAATGAGCAGTTCTTC	TRBV6-1	TRBJ2-1	.	.
CASSPDRGRDTEAFF	TGCGCCAGCAGCCCGGACAGGGGGAGGGACACTGAAGCTTTCTTT	TRBV5-1	TRBJ1-1	many	TRBD1
CASSPSLVADTQYF	TGTGCCAGCAGCCCGTCACTAGTCGCAGATACGCAGTATTTT	TRBV5-4	TRBJ2-3	.	.
CASSPTAGGRDTQYF	TGTGCCAGCAGTCCAACTGCGGGGGGAAGAGATACGCAGTATTTT	TRBV6-5	TRBJ2-3	few	TRBD2
CSVKPSGELTDTQYF	TGCAGCGTGAAGCCTAGCGGGGAACTCACAGATACGCAGTATTTT	TRBV29-1	TRBJ2-3	many	TRBD2
CASSYGTQGAVGANVLTF	TGTGCCAGCAGTTACGGCACCCAGGGGGCGGTAGGGGCCAACGTCCTGACTTTC	TRBV6-5	TRBJ2-6	few	TRBD1
CASSYSTGSSYEQYF	TGTGCCAGCAGTTACTCTACAGGGAGTTCCTACGAGCAGTACTTC	TRBV6-5	TRBJ2-7	.	.
CASSLVAPPLHF	TGTGCCAGCAGCTTAGTTGCCCCACCCCTCCACTTT	TRBV7-8	TRBJ1-6	.	.
CASSQIPGRGDQPQHF	TGTGCCAGCAGCCAAATACCGGGACGGGGGGATCAGCCCCAGCATTTT	TRBV5-5	TRBJ1-5	.	.
CASSHHRGQVTEAFF	TGTGCCAGCAGCCATCACAGGGGGCAGGTCACTGAAGCTTTCTTT	TRBV14	TRBJ1-1	few	TRBD1
CASRLPNRGKDGYTF	TGTGCCAGCAGACTCCCTAACAGGGGAAAGGATGGCTACACCTTC	TRBV6-5	TRBJ1-2	few	TRBD1
CASSLGRSYEQYF	TGTGCCAGCAGTTTGGGCAGGTCCTACGAGCAGTACTTC	TRBV12-3/TRBV12-4	TRBJ2-7	many	.
CASSSRGQASGNTIYF	TGTGCCAGCAGTTCACGAGGACAGGCGTCTGGAAACACCATATATTTT	TRBV12-3/TRBV12-4	TRBJ1-3	few	TRBD1
CASSEITDTQYF	TGTGCCAGCAGTGAAATCACAGATACGCAGTATTTT	TRBV2	TRBJ2-3	.	.
CASSPRQGLGSPLHF	TGTGCCAGCAGTCCCCGACAGGGTTTGGGTTCACCCCTCCACTTT	TRBV12-3/TRBV12-4	TRBJ1-6	few	TRBD1